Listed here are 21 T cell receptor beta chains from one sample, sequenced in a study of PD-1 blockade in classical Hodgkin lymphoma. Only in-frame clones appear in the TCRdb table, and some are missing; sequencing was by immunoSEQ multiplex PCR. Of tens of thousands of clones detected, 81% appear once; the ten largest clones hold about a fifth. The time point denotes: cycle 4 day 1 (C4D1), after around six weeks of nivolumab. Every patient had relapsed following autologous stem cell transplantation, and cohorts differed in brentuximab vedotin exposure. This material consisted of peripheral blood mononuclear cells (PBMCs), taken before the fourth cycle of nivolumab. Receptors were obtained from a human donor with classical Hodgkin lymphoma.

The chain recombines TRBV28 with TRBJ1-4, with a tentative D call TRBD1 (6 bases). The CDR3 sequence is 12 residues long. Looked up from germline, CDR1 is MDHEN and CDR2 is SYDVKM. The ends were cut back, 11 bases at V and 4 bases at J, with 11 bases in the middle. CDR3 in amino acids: CAGGSINEKLFF. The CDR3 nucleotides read TGTGCCGGGGGCAGTATTAATGAAAAACTGTTTTTT.

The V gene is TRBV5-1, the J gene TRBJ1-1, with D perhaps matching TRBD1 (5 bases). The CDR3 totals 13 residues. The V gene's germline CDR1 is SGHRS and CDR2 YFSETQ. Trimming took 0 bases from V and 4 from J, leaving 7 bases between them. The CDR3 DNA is TGCGCCAGCAGCTTGGCCGGGGCCACTGAAGCTTTCTTT. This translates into CASSLAGATEAFF.

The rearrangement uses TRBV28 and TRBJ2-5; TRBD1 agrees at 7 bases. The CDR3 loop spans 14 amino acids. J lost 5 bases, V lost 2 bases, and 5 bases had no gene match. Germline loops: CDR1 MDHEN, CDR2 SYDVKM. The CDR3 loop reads CASSLGTEGETQYF. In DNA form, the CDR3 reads TGTGCCAGCAGTTTAGGGACAGAGGGGGAGACCCAGTACTTC.

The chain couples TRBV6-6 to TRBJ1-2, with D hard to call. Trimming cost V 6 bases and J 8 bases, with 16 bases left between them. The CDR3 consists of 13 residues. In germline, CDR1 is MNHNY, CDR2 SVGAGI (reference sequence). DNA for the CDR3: TGTGCCAGCAGCGCGATACAGTCCCGGGGCTACACCTTC. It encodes CASSAIQSRGYTF.

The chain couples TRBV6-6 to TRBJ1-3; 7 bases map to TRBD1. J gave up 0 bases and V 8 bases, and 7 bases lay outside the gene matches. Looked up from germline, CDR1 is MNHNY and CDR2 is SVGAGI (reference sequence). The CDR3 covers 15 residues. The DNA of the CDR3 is TGTGCCAGCTCACTCCGGGACAGCTCTGGAAACACCATATATTTT. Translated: CASSLRDSSGNTIYF.

The CDR3 DNA follows: TGTGCCAGCAGTGAGGTGGGAGGCACAGATACGCAGTATTTT. The encoded protein is CASSEVGGTDTQYF. V usage is TRBV2 and J usage is TRBJ2-3; tentatively, D is TRBD2 (5 bases). Germline V gene data show CDR1 as SNHLY and CDR2 as FYNNEI. The CDR3 runs 14 residues. With 3 bases removed from V and 1 base from J, the gap between germline ends came to 8 bases.

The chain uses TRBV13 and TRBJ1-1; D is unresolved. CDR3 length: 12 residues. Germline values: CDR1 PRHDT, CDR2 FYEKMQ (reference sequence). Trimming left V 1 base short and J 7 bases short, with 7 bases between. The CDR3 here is CASSLDGGEAFF. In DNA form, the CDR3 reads TGTGCCAGCAGCTTAGATGGCGGTGAAGCTTTCTTT.

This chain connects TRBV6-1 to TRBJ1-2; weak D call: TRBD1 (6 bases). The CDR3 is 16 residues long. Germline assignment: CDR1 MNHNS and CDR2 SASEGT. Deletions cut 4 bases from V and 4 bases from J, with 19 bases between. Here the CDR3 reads CASSGAGTLITYGYTF. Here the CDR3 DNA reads TGTGCCAGCAGTGGGGCAGGGACATTAATCACCTATGGCTACACCTTC.

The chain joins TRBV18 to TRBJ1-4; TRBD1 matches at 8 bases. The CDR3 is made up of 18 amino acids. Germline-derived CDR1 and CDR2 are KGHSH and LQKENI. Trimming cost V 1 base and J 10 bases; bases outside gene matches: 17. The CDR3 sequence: CASSPRGSRTGYYGKLFF. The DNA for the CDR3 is TGTGCCAGCTCACCACGCGGTTCTCGGACAGGGTATTACGGAAAACTGTTTTTT.

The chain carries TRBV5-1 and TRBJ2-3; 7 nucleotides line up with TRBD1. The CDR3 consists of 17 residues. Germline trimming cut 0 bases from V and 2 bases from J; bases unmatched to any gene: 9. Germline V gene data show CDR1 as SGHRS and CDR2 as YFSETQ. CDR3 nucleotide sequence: TGCGCCAGCAGCTTGGAAAGTACAGGGGTCCCCACAGATACGCAGTATTTT. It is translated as CASSLESTGVPTDTQYF.

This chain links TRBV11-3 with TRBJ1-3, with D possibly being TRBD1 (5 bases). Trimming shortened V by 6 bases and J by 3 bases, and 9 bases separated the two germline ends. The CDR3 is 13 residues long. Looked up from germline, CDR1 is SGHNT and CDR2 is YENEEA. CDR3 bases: TGTGCCAGCAGGGGGACCGTTGGAAACACCATATATTTT. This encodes CASRGTVGNTIYF.

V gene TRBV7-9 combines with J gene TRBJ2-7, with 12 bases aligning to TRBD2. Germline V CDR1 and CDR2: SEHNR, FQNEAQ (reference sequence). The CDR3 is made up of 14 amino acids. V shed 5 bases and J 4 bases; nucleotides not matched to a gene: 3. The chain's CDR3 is CASSNGLAGYEQYF. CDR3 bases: TGTGCCAGCAGCAACGGACTAGCGGGGTACGAGCAGTACTTC.

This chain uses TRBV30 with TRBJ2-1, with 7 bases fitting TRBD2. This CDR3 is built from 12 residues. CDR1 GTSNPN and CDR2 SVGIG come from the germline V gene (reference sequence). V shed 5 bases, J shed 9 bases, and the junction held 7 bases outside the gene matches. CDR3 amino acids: CAWVPTGGEQFF. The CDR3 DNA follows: TGTGCCTGGGTACCAACGGGGGGTGAGCAGTTCTTC.

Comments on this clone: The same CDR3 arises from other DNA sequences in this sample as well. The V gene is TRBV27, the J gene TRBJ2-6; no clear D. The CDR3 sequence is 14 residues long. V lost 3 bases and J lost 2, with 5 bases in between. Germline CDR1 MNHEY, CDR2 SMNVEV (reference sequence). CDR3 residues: CASSFGPGANVLTF. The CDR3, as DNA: TGTGCCAGCAGTTTCGGACCTGGGGCCAACGTCCTGACTTTC.

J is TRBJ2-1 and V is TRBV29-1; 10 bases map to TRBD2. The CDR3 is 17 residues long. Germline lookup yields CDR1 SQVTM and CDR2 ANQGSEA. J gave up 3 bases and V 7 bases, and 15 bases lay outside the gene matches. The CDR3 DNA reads TGCAGCGCCGGCGGGACTAGCGTAATTGAGGTCTACAATGAGCAGTTCTTC. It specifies CSAGGTSVIEVYNEQFF.

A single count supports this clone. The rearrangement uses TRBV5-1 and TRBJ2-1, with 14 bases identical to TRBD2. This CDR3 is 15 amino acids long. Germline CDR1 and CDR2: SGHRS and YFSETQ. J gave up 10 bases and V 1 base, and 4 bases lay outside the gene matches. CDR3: CASSLTGLAGGEQFF. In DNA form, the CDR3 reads TGCGCCAGCAGCTTGACTGGACTAGCGGGGGGAGAGCAGTTCTTC.

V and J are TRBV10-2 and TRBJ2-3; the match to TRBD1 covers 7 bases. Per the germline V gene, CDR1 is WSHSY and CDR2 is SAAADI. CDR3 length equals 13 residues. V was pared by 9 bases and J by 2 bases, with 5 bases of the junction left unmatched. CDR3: CASRQGATDTQYF. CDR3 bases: TGCGCCAGTAGACAGGGAGCCACAGATACGCAGTATTTT.

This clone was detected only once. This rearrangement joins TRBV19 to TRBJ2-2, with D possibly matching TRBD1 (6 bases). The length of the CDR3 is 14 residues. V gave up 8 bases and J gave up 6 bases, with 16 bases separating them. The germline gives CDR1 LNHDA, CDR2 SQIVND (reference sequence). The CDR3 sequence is CASSQGRGAGELFF. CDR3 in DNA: TGTGCCAGTTCACAGGGAAGGGGCGCCGGGGAGCTGTTTTTT.

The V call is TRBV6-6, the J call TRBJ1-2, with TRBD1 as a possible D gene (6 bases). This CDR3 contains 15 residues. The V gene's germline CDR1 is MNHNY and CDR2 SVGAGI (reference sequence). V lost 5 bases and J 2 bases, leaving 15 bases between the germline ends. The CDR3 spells CASSTSRTENYGYTF. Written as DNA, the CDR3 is TGTGCCAGCAGTACCTCACGGACAGAGAACTATGGCTACACCTTC.

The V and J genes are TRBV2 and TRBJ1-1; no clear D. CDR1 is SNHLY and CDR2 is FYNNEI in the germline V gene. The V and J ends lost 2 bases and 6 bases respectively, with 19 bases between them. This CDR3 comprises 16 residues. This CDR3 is CASSEKWRLVGSEAFF. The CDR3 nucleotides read TGTGCCAGCAGTGAAAAATGGCGTCTGGTGGGATCTGAAGCTTTCTTT.

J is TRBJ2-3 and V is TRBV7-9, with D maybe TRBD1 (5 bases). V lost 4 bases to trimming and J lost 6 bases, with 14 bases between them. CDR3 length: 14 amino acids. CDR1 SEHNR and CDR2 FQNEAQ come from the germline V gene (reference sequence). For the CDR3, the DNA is TGTGCCAGCAGCTGGGGCGGCGAAGGGGATACGCAGTATTTT. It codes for CASSWGGEGDTQYF. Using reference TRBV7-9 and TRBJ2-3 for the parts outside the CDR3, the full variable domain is DTGVSQNPRHKITKRGQNVTFRCDPISEHNRLYWYRQTLGQGPEFLTYFQNEAQLEKSRLLSDRFSAERPKGSFSTLEIQRTEQGDSAMYLCASSWGGEGDTQYFGPGTRLTVL.